The rows below give T cell receptor beta chains drawn from one sample of a study of blood T cell repertoires in COVID-19. Generated by immunoSEQ multiplex PCR, the TCRdb table keeps only in-frame clones and is missing some. Altogether 200,000 to 250,000 clones are present, 75% to 95% being singletons, with the ten largest covering less than 2.5%. The sample taken for sequencing was PBMCs or T cells enriched from blood (not recorded which). The receptors come from a woman younger than 30 who had recovered from COVID-19. Each CDR3 is given with its conserved first and last residue. A D gene is named only where the DNA matches it firmly. Expanded clones get a size class; other rows say once, few or many, or leave the size out.

TRBJ1-1 NA TRBV10-3 NA CAISELNTEAFF TGTGCCATCAGTGAGTTAAACACTGAAGCTTTCTTT
TRBJ1-2 NA TRBV28 NA CASTGGGQGYGYTF TGTGCCAGCACGGGAGGAGGGCAAGGCTATGGCTACACCTTC
TRBJ2-7 NA TRBV7-9 TRBD1 CASSGGQAYEQYF TGTGCCAGCAGCGGAGGACAGGCCTACGAGCAGTACTTC
TRBJ1-3 NA TRBV5-4 NA CASSLQDSRYLYF TGTGCCAGCAGCCTACAGGACAGCCGTTACCTATATTTT
TRBJ1-5 once TRBV7-2 NA CASSSNLGPNQPQHF TGTGCCAGCAGCTCGAATCTAGGTCCCAATCAGCCCCAGCATTTT
TRBJ2-2 NA TRBV24-1 NA CATSAPLLGELFF TGTGCCACCAGTGCCCCCCTACTCGGGGAGCTGTTTTTT
TRBJ1-6 NA TRBV3-1/TRBV3-2 TRBD1 CASSPRDRGNSPLHF TGTGCCAGCAGCCCCCGGGACAGGGGTAATTCACCCCTCCACTTT
TRBJ1-3 NA TRBV19 NA CASSVGTIGYTIYF TGTGCCAGTAGTGTGGGGACAATTGGATACACCATATATTTT
TRBJ1-2 few TRBV18 NA CASSPTDNYGYTF TGTGCCAGCTCACCGACAGATAACTATGGCTACACCTTC
TRBJ1-3 NA TRBV10-1 TRBD1 CASSEGTVGNTIYF TGCGCCAGCAGTGAGGGGACAGTCGGAAACACCATATATTTT
TRBJ2-7 NA TRBV5-1 NA CASSLVAYGSSYEQYF TGCGCCAGCAGCTTGGTTGCTTACGGGAGCTCCTACGAGCAGTACTTC
TRBJ1-3 NA TRBV2 NA CASRGDIASSGNTIYF TGTGCCAGCAGGGGGGACATAGCCTCCTCTGGAAACACCATATATTTT
TRBJ2-7 NA TRBV5-1 TRBD1 CASSVGQGKAYEQYF TGCGCCAGCAGCGTCGGACAGGGGAAGGCCTACGAGCAGTACTTC
TRBJ2-7 few TRBV5-4 TRBD1 CASSFGPGQGSHEQYF TGTGCCAGCAGCTTTGGCCCGGGACAGGGAAGCCACGAGCAGTACTTC
TRBJ2-1 NA TRBV12-3/TRBV12-4 NA CASSNRYNEQFF TGTGCCAGCAGTAATCGGTACAATGAGCAGTTCTTC
TRBJ2-3 NA TRBV25-1 NA CASSGYRHPPAPADTQYF TGTGCCAGCAGTGGCTACAGACATCCACCAGCCCCCGCAGATACGCAGTATTTT
TRBJ1-5 NA TRBV10-3 NA CAISERPEQPQHF TGTGCCATCAGTGAACGACCGGAGCAGCCCCAGCATTTT
TRBJ1-3 NA TRBV2 NA CASSEDRISGNTIYF TGTGCCAGCAGTGAGGACAGAATCTCTGGAAACACCATATATTTT
TRBJ2-7 NA TRBV29-1 TRBD1 CSVVEGTGGYEQYF TGCAGCGTAGTGGAAGGGACAGGGGGCTACGAGCAGTACTTC
TRBJ1-1 NA TRBV4-3 NA CASSQDFTGAFKAFF TGCGCCAGCAGCCAAGATTTTACTGGGGCCTTCAAAGCTTTCTTT
TRBJ2-3 NA TRBV5-1 TRBD2 CASSPGLAGSTDTQYF TGCGCCAGCAGCCCTGGACTAGCGGGGAGCACAGATACGCAGTATTTT
TRBJ2-2 NA TRBV19 NA CASRGLSGELFF TGTGCCAGTAGGGGGCTGTCCGGGGAGCTGTTTTTT
TRBJ2-7 once TRBV29-1 NA CSVVWGDTYEQYF TGCAGCGTCGTCTGGGGAGATACCTACGAGCAGTACTTC
TRBJ1-2 NA TRBV3-1/TRBV3-2 NA CASSHRSGGYTF TGTGCCAGCAGCCATCGCTCGGGTGGCTACACCTTC
TRBJ2-7 NA TRBV28 TRBD1 CASSSQGAGTYEQYF TGTGCCAGCAGCTCCCAGGGGGCAGGGACCTACGAGCAGTACTTC
TRBJ2-5 NA TRBV10-3 TRBD2 CAISESSGSVQETQYF TGTGCCATCAGTGAGAGTAGCGGGAGTGTCCAAGAGACCCAGTACTTC
TRBJ2-3 NA TRBV12-3/TRBV12-4 NA CASSFAGSDTQYF TGTGCCAGCAGTTTCGCAGGGTCAGATACGCAGTATTTT
TRBJ1-2 NA TRBV20-1 TRBD1 CSASTPGQGGYGYTF TGCAGTGCTAGTACTCCGGGACAGGGTGGCTATGGCTACACCTTC